Sequencing of this T cell receptor (beta chain) was carried out in a study of T-cell memory formation after mild COVID-19. Study summary: Clustering of TCRs was largely donor specific. Study findings and constraints: Most CD4+ clones that shrank were in CM and EM, while CD8+ ones turned up in EMRA. Day 15 to 85 contractors were CD4/CD8 balanced; later expanders leaned CD4+.

In its sample, this clonotype was seen a few times. The antigen is not known. cDNA libraries for TCR alpha and TCR beta, carrying sample barcodes and UMIs, came from 5'RACE with constant-segment primers. TCRdb used MiXCR to reprocess the 5' RACE reads, holding one entry per CDR3 protein. The sample lists 350,000 to 550,000 distinct CDR3 sequences, around 17% seen once, with about a fifth in the top ten. This CDR3 has 15 amino acids. V lost 3 bases to trimming and J lost 5 bases, with 14 bases between them. CDR1 is SGHAT, CDR2 FQNNGV, per germline. The origin of this receptor is a man aged 18-30 years who had mild COVID-19 (a few samples of this study predate the infection). Cell type and time point are not known. The genes are TRBV11-2 and TRBJ2-1; possible D gene TRBD2, 5 bases. The sample comprised PBMCs or a T cell subset sorted from them (not recorded which). This chain's CDR3 is CASSFAGLDNNEQFF. CDR3 DNA sequence: TGTGCCAGCAGCTTCGCGGGCTTAGACAACAATGAGCAGTTCTTC.